This is a list of T cell receptor gamma chains from one sample in a study of Vδ1+ human thymocytes. TCRdb made new clone calls on the multiplex PCR reads using CATT. Of tens of thousands of gamma-chain clones in the sample, 20% were seen once. Sequencing used Vdelta1+ gamma-delta thymocytes from the thymus. The receptors come from a girl less than two years old who had congenital heart surgery. Each CDR3 is given with its conserved first and last residue. The order of the fields is J gene, clone size, V gene, CDR3 DNA, CDR3 protein. Size is omitted from some rows. Given values are once, few, many or a class for expanded clones.

TRGJ1/TRGJ2,many,TRGV2,TGTGCCACCTGGGACGGGCTGGATAAGAAACTCTTT,CATWDGLDKKLF
TRGJ1/TRGJ2,few,TRGV9,TGTGCCTTGTGGGAGATATGGGGTTGCAAGAAACTCTTT,CALWEIWGCKKLF
TRGJ1/TRGJ2,NA,TRGV9,TGTGCATTGTGGGAGGTGCGTAGTTATAAGAAACTCTTT,CALWEVRSYKKLF
TRGJ1/TRGJ2,NA,TRGV4,TGTGCCACCTGGGACGGGGGGCCACCTTCGAATTATTATAAGAAACTCTTT,CATWDGGPPSNYYKKLF
TRGJ1/TRGJ2,NA,TRGV4,TGTGCCACCTGGGCCGACCCTTATTATAAGAAACTCTTT,CATWADPYYKKLF
TRGJ1/TRGJ2,few,TRGV3,TGTGCCACCTGGGCCCCTTCGGATTATAAGAAACTCTTT,CATWAPSDYKKLF
TRGJ1/TRGJ2,NA,TRGV5,TGTGCCACCTGGGAAAAGTATAAGAAACTCTTT,CATWEKYKKLF
TRGJ1/TRGJ2,few,TRGV3,TGTGCCACCTGGGAAGGTTGCTATAAAAAACTCTTT,CATWEGCYKKLF
TRGJ1/TRGJ2,NA,TRGV8,TGTGCCACCTGGGATCGGGCGGGGATTTTCGGTTATTATAAGAAACTCTTT,CATWDRAGIFGYYKKLF
TRGJ1/TRGJ2,NA,TRGV2,TGTGCCACCTGGGACAGGCGAACGTCGAAAACGGTGTATAAGAAACTCTTT,CATWDRRTSKTVYKKLF
TRGJ1/TRGJ2,NA,TRGV9,TGTGCCTTGTGGGAGCCTGCGGGGGGTTATTATAAGAAACTCTTT,CALWEPAGGYYKKLF
TRGJ1/TRGJ2,NA,TRGV9,TGTGCCTTGTGGTCCCATAGGGATAAGAAACTCTTT,CALWSHRDKKLF
TRGJ1/TRGJ2,NA,TRGV4,TGTGCCACCTGGGATGGGGACTTGGATTATAAGAAACTCTTT,CATWDGDLDYKKLF
TRGJ1/TRGJ2,few,TRGV3,TGTGCCACCTGGGACAGGCCCGGGAAACTCTTT,CATWDRPGKLF
TRGJ1/TRGJ2,NA,TRGV9,TGTGCCTTGTGGGAGGTGCATGGTCCCGCGAAACTCTTT,CALWEVHGPAKLF
TRGJ1/TRGJ2,NA,TRGV2,TGTGCCACCTGGGACGGGAATGGCAATTATAAGAAACTCTTT,CATWDGNGNYKKLF
TRGJ1/TRGJ2,NA,TRGV5,TGTGCCACCTGGGACGGTTGTAATTATTATAAGAAACTCTTT,CATWDGCNYYKKLF
TRGJ1/TRGJ2,NA,TRGV9,TGTGCCTTGTGGGAGGTGCCGACATATTATAAGAAACTCTTT,CALWEVPTYYKKLF
TRGJ1/TRGJ2,NA,TRGV2,TGTGCCACCTGGGACGGGCCTATGAAGAAACTCTTT,CATWDGPMKKLF
TRGJ1/TRGJ2,many,TRGV9,TGTGCCTTGTGGGAGGTGGGGAAGAAACTCTTT,CALWEVGKKLF
TRGJP2,few,TRGV2,TGTGCCACCTGGGACGGGCCCTTGAATAGTAGTGATTGGATCAAGACGTTT,CATWDGPLNSSDWIKTF
TRGJ1/TRGJ2,NA,TRGV3,TGTGCCACCTGGGACAGACGCGCTGTTAATTATTATAAGAAACTCTTT,CATWDRRAVNYYKKLF
TRGJ1/TRGJ2,NA,TRGV2,TGTGCCACCTGGAATCCTCCCTATTATAAGAAACTCTTT,CATWNPPYYKKLF
TRGJ1/TRGJ2,NA,TRGV8,TGTGCCACGATAGAAGATAAGAAACTCTTT,CATIEDKKLF
TRGJ1/TRGJ2,NA,TRGV4,TGTGCCACCTGGGATGGGCGTTCCTTTAGTAAGAAACTCTTT,CATWDGRSFSKKLF